The 7 T cell receptor beta chains in this list originate from one sample, sequenced in a study of CD8+ T cells in alopecia areata. Reverse transcribed after extraction, RNA yielded cDNA as the sequencing template. TCRdb's table, derived via immunoSEQ multiplex PCR, lists solely in-frame clones and lacks some. Among 25,000 or so clones listed, around 50% were seen once. Sequencing was done on a sample of NKG2D-high CD8+ T cells sorted from blood. All receptors derive from a human donor with alopecia areata.

The chain couples TRBV5-1 to TRBJ1-5, with 7 bases identical to TRBD1. The CDR3 covers 14 residues. From germline, CDR1 is SGHRS and CDR2 YFSETQ. The trim removed 8 bases at V and 4 bases at J, leaving 9 bases unmatched. The CDR3, as DNA: TGCGCCAGAACCCGGGACAGTGTAAATCAGCCCCAGCATTTT. This translates into CARTRDSVNQPQHF.

The chain joins TRBV28 to TRBJ1-2, with D tentatively TRBD1 (5 bases). V dropped 8 bases and J dropped 7 bases, with 17 bases sitting between them. The length of the CDR3 is 13 residues. Germline CDR1 MDHEN, CDR2 SYDVKM. CDR3 DNA sequence: TGTGCCAGCGGGCCCGGGACGTTAAGTGGCTACACCTTC. Its translation: CASGPGTLSGYTF.

The J gene is TRBJ2-1, the V gene TRBV7-3; tentatively, D is TRBD2 (7 bases). Germline V gene data show CDR1 as SGHTA and CDR2 as FQGTGA. This CDR3 is 15 amino acids long. V lost 5 bases, J lost 2 bases, and 13 bases lay in between. The CDR3 protein is CASSLLGGPYNEQFF. The CDR3 region has the DNA TGTGCCAGCAGCCTCTTGGGGGGGCCCTACAATGAGCAGTTCTTC.

This clone was observed a single time. V and J are TRBV6-1 and TRBJ2-2; unclear D gene. CDR1 and CDR2 from the germline V gene are MNHNS and SASEGT. Trimming removed 8 bases at V and 6 bases at J, with 13 bases between. The CDR3 is made up of 13 amino acids. As DNA, the CDR3 is TGTGCCAGCTGCCTTCAGGAATCCGGGGAGCTGTTTTTT. It encodes CASCLQESGELFF.

The chain recombines TRBV11-2 with TRBJ2-1; unclear D gene. V lost 5 bases, J lost 3 bases, and 11 bases lay in between. The germline CDR1 and CDR2 sequences are SGHAT and FQNNGV. This CDR3 has 14 residues. Written as DNA, the CDR3 is TGTGCCAGCAGCCGCACTGGGGACTACAATGAGCAGTTCTTC. Protein product: CASSRTGDYNEQFF.

The rearrangement joins TRBV7-6 to TRBJ2-7; 9 bases are shared with TRBD2. In germline, CDR1 is SGHVS, CDR2 FNYEAQ. V gave up 8 bases and J gave up 2 bases; unmatched junction bases: 10. The CDR3 spans 15 residues. The DNA of the CDR3 is TGTGCCAGCGGCGAAGCTAGCGGGGACGCCTACGAGCAGTACTTC. Translating gives CASGEASGDAYEQYF.

This clone has more than one count but fewer than ten. The chain links TRBV7-9 to TRBJ2-1; TRBD2 matches 8 bases. V trimming: 5 bases; J trimming: 5 bases; junction bases outside the gene matches: 8. This CDR3 region has 15 residues. CDR1 SEHNR and CDR2 FQNEAQ come from the germline V gene (reference sequence). The CDR3 coding sequence is TGTGCCAGCAGCGCCAGCGGGAGTTCGAACAATGAGCAGTTCTTC. Encoded protein: CASSASGSSNNEQFF.